This TCR beta chain was recovered during a study of blood T cell repertoires in COVID-19. Study as a whole: There were acute and convalescent COVID-19 samples, and they came from the United States, Italy and Spain.

Per the germline V gene, CDR1 is LGHNT and CDR2 is FRNRAP. Germline trimming cut 7 bases from V and 10 bases from J; bases unmatched to any gene: 14. The CDR3 sequence is 16 residues long. Profiling relied on immunoSEQ multiplex PCR, and the TCRdb table lists in-frame clones only, not all of them. Of approximately 170,000 clones in the sample, over 75% are singletons; the top ten hold approximately 6%. The TCR originated in a man aged 35-49 years who had recovered from COVID-19. Sequencing used PBMCs or T cells enriched from blood (not recorded which). J is TRBJ2-1 and V is TRBV12-5; 12 bases fit TRBD2. The CDR3 bases are TGTGCTAGTGCAGCACCCGGACTAGCGGGGACCTCGGAGCAGTTCTTC. Translated: CASAAPGLAGTSEQFF.